The TCR beta chain described here comes from a study of T cell responses to AZD1222 COVID-19 vaccine (TCRdb year 2021). Looking at the study overall: TCR sequencing covered about 230 trial participants: 200 to 210 given two doses of AZD1222 and approximately 26 given two doses of MenACWY control vaccine. Trial participants were enrolled by age into subgroups of 18-55, 56-69 and 70-plus years, and roughly 150, 30 and 60 TCR-sequenced participants, respectively, were included in these subgroups.

From a lookup of the germline V gene (reference sequence), CDR1 and CDR2 are LNHDA and SQIVND. The CDR3 holds 15 amino acids from the cysteine to the phenylalanine. This entry keeps only the CDR3 DNA: 45 bases, framed from base 1. Ends trimmed: V by 4 bases, J by 0 bases; bases unmatched to a gene: 4. This clone has more than one count but fewer than ten. It has no known antigen specificity. No much larger clonotype is one base removed from it; base qualities were not supplied. The CDR3 regions of human TCRbeta chains were analyzed by immunosequencing. In the source study's methods: Repertoire TCRs were checked for matches against a reference library of SARS-CoV-2-specific TCRs that had been generated using the MIRA antigen-specificity platform. Breadth was defined as the fraction of unique TCRs that were SARS-CoV-2-associated. Depth was defined as the fraction of total T cells that were SARS-CoV-2-associated. Using the MIRA data, each spike-specific TCR was assigned both to the spike region to which the TCR was reactive and to a CD4 or CD8 class. Log10-transformed breadth and depth values were compared by one-way ANOVA with Sidak's multiple comparisons tests. This is the immuneACCESS table as TCRdb keeps it, with only in-frame sequences that have V and J called. A part of the clones is gone; compared with another copy, unresolved V genes explain less than half, and the rest is unexplained. That table is the source of V, J and clone size, and D and trimming were worked out from the DNA. Counted in this sample were some 90,000 clones; 90% to 95% of them appeared once. Of the sample, around 5.2% is held by the ten largest clones.

The sample's time point label is to be understood as: baseline before first vaccination. This specimen's treatment or condition label, per the study, means: meningococcal conjugate vaccine given as trial control. Vaccinee samples came from UK trials COV001 and COV002, including a single-blind randomized controlled phase 2/3 trial of AZD1222 (ChAdOx1 nCoV-19) in healthy adults. For TCRbeta chain sequencing, PBMC samples from trial participants were taken at day 0 and at day 28 after the second dose. What the research found in general, with its limitations: Conclusions about previously exposed vaccinees were limited because only six or seven AZD1222 recipients were SARS-CoV-2 seropositive at baseline. The whole spike protein was spanned by vaccine-associated CD4 TCRs, and dominant responses were seen in regions 160-218 and 743-854. Participants were mostly white British, with more females than males. The authors suggested clonal diversity may have been underestimated. A significant rise in spike-specific TCR breadth and depth was observed after two AZD1222 doses relative to day 0 and relative to MenACWY recipients. No day 14 peak-response samples were available, so repertoires were characterized only after the peak T cell response. Epitopes outside the regions mutated in the B.1.351 and B.1.1.7 variants were reportedly recognized by nearly half of the unique spike-specific TCRs. In the small 56-69-year group, the increase in depth fell short of significance, most likely because of low power.

The input for sequencing was peripheral blood, taken on day 0 of MenACWY control vaccination. This chain joins TRBV19 to TRBJ1-1; TRBD1 fits 8 bases in the junction. The receptor's source is an adult in good health. The nucleotide sequence reads TGTGCCAGTAGTACCCCGGACAGGGTGAACACTGAAGCTTTCTTT. Its amino acids are CASSTPDRVNTEAFF.